The rows below give T cell receptor beta chains drawn from one sample of a study of molecular identifiers for immune sequencing clone quantification. TCRdb used MiXCR to reprocess the PCR reads, holding one entry per CDR3 protein. Of a few hundred thousand distinct CDR3 sequences in the sample, roughly a quarter are singletons; the top ten hold 0.7% to 0.95%. Sequences were obtained from naive CD8+ T cells from blood, with Jurkat cell RNA spiked in. Receptors originate from a human donor in good health. Some libraries in this study had Jurkat cell RNA spiked in. Both conserved end residues are part of each CDR3. D genes are given only for firm matches. Some rows mark clone size as missing; the rest say once, few, many or name a class of expanded clone.

>-|-|TRBV11-2|TRBJ1-1
CASSFGGTPMDTDAFF
TGTGCCAGCAGCTTTGGAGGGACACCAATGGACACTGACGCTTTCTTT
>-|-|TRBV24-1|TRBJ2-2
CATSDDRGNTGELFF
TGTGCCACCAGTGATGACAGAGGAAACACCGGGGAGCTGTTTTTT
>-|few|TRBV10-3|TRBJ2-4
CAISESGVGQNIQYF
TGTGCCATCAGTGAGTCAGGGGTAGGGCAAAACATTCAGTACTTC
>-|few|TRBV28|TRBJ1-1
CASSLVGVPSNTEAFF
TGTGCCAGCAGTTTAGTGGGGGTACCTTCGAACACTGAAGCTTTCTTT
>TRBD1|-|TRBV24-1|TRBJ2-5
CATSESGQREETQYF
TGTGCCACCAGTGAGTCGGGACAGCGAGAAGAGACCCAGTACTTC
>-|-|TRBV5-1|TRBJ2-7
CASSTFFSGGAISYEQYF
TGCGCCAGCAGCACATTCTTTTCTGGGGGAGCGATATCCTACGAGCAGTACTTC
>TRBD1|few|TRBV7-9|TRBJ1-1
CASSPSGTGVYTEAFF
TGTGCCAGCAGCCCTTCCGGGACAGGGGTGTACACTGAAGCTTTCTTT
>TRBD1|many|TRBV12-3/TRBV12-4|TRBJ1-1
CACSGTGGTEAFF
TGTGCCTGCTCCGGGACAGGGGGGACTGAAGCTTTCTTT
>TRBD2|-|TRBV4-1|TRBJ2-3
CASSHLAGADTQYF
TGCGCCAGCAGCCACTTAGCGGGAGCAGATACGCAGTATTTT
>-|few|TRBV14|TRBJ2-3
CASSQGTIARAGTQYF
TGTGCCAGCAGCCAAGGAACCATAGCCCGGGCCGGTACGCAGTATTTT
>TRBD1|few|TRBV4-1|TRBJ2-7
CASSQETGGSYEQYF
TGCGCCAGCAGCCAAGAAACAGGGGGGTCCTACGAGCAGTACTTC
>-|many|TRBV19|TRBJ2-3
CASSITVYTDTQYF
TGTGCCAGTAGTATAACGGTTTACACAGATACGCAGTATTTT
>-|-|TRBV25-1|TRBJ2-5
CASSEFQGMETQYF
TGTGCCAGCAGTGAATTTCAGGGGATGGAGACCCAGTACTTC
>-|few|TRBV28|TRBJ1-1
CASSFSGSPAFF
TGTGCCAGCAGTTTCTCGGGTTCTCCGGCTTTCTTT
>TRBD2|-|TRBV7-6|TRBJ2-1
CASSQSLASGFFLVNEQFF
TGTGCCAGCAGCCAATCACTTGCTAGCGGGTTTTTTCTAGTCAATGAGCAGTTCTTC
>-|many|TRBV23-1|TRBJ1-5
CASYTGGPQPQHF
TGCGCCAGCTATACCGGGGGGCCTCAGCCCCAGCATTTT
>TRBD1|few|TRBV18|TRBJ1-1
CASSPSKGQSNTEAFF
TGTGCCAGCTCACCATCGAAGGGACAGTCTAACACTGAAGCTTTCTTT
>TRBD1|many|TRBV7-9|TRBJ2-5
CASSPTWTGNQETQYF
TGTGCCAGCAGCCCGACCTGGACAGGGAACCAAGAGACCCAGTACTTC
>-|many|TRBV7-9|TRBJ2-7
CASSLEDIPEQYF
TGTGCCAGCAGCTTAGAAGACATACCCGAGCAGTACTTC
>-|-|TRBV5-1|TRBJ2-3
CASSLIGPTNTDTQYF
TGCGCCAGCAGCTTGATAGGCCCAACCAACACAGATACGCAGTATTTT
>-|many|TRBV6-2/TRBV6-3|TRBJ1-5
CASSYSAQPQHF
TGTGCCAGCAGTTACTCAGCTCAGCCCCAGCATTTT
>-|many|TRBV7-9|TRBJ2-7
CASSLEAFYEQYF
TGTGCCAGCAGCTTGGAGGCCTTCTACGAGCAGTACTTC